This T cell receptor beta chain comes out of a study of blood T cells in healthy people across ages. Study-wide results and limits: CMV infection status of these donors was not known. TCR beta diversity was tightly associated with the proportion of naive T cells. The fall in TCR beta diversity per million T cells was roughly linear with age. The long-lived group displayed more naive CD4+ cells, plus higher diversity, than the aged donors did.

Germline V gene lookup returns CDR1 SQVTM and CDR2 ANQGSEA. This CDR3 spans 15 amino acids. PCR was performed a second time for 7 to 11 cycles using a sample-barcoded 5' primer and a J-beta primer mix. TCRdb ran MiXCR on the 5' RACE reads and lists one entry per CDR3 protein. The sample lists roughly 1,300,000 distinct CDR3 sequences, roughly 60% occurring once. This clonotype has just a few counts. Antigen: not known. Germline is not matched at one junction end, which may reflect a read error. The receptor comes from a young man in good health. The chain uses TRBV29-1 and TRBJ2-1; D perhaps matches TRBD1 (6 bases). Sequencing input: blood. The CDR3 reads CSAELGRGAYNEQFF. CDR3 sequence (DNA): TGCAGCGCTGAACTAGGCAGGGGCGCCTACAATGAGCAGTTCTTC.